This TCR beta chain stems from a study of blood T cells in healthy people across ages. Overall study findings and caveats: A strong correlation between TCR beta diversity and naive T cell percentage was seen. CMV status of donors was not determined, possibly confounding expanded clonotype changes. Estimated diversity across one million T cells was deemed an underestimate.

As concerns this clonotype: Its antigen is as yet unknown.

The CDR3 loop spans 17 amino acids. Germline CDR1 is MDHEN and CDR2 is SYDVKM. V was pared by 0 bases and J by 2 bases, with 4 bases of the junction left unmatched. Through a sample-barcoded 5' primer and a J-beta primer mix, a second PCR was run for roughly 7 to 12 cycles. TCRdb used MiXCR to reprocess the 5' RACE reads, holding one entry per CDR3 protein. The table has over 1.5 million distinct CDR3 sequences, 49% seen once. Sequencing input: blood. The clonotype comes from a woman aged 40 to 55 in good health. The chain uses TRBV28 and TRBJ2-3; 11 bases map to TRBD2. CDR3 DNA: TGTGCCAGCAGTTTATGGGCTAGCGGGGGGTCCACAGATACGCAGTATTTT. This encodes CASSLWASGGSTDTQYF. The variable domain in full, with the rest retrieved from reference TRBV28 and TRBJ2-3, is DVKVTQSSRYLVKRTGEKVFLECVQDMDHENMFWYRQDPGLGLRLIYFSYDVKMKEKGDIPEGYSVSREKKERFSLILESASTNQTSMYLCASSLWASGGSTDTQYFGPGTRLTVL.